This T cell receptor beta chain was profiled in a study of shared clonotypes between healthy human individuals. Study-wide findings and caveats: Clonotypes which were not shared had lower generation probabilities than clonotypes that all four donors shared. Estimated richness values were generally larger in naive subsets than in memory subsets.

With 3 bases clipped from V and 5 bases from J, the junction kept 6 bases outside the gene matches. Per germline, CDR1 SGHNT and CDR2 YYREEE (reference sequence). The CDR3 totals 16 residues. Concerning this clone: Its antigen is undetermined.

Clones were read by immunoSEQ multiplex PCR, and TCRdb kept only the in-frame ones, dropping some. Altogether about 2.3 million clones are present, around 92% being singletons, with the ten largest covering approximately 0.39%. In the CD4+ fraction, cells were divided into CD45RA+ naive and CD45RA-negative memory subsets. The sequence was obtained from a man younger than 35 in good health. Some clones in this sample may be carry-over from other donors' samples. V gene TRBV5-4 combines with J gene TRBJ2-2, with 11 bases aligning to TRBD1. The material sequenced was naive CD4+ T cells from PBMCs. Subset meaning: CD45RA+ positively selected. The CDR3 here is CASSSSGTGGTGELFF. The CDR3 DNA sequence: TGTGCCAGCAGCTCCTCCGGGACAGGGGGAACCGGGGAGCTGTTTTTT.